A selection of T cell receptor beta chains follows, all from one sample in a study of T cells in tuberculosis. Assay: immunoSEQ multiplex PCR; the TCRdb copy retains only in-frame clones and omits some. The profile covers about 33,000 clones, with about 85% appearing a single time and 5.4% taken by the ten largest. The sequenced sample was PBMCs, obtained at tuberculosis diagnosis. The receptor source for this set is an adult with tuberculosis. CDR3s include the opening cysteine and the closing phenylalanine or tryptophan. Fields, in order: clone size, J gene, V gene, D gene, CDR3 protein, CDR3 DNA. The D gene is left open where the match is weak. Expanded clones are given a class, and other clones once, few, many or no size at all.

clone_size: NA; j_call: TRBJ1-1; v_call: TRBV6-1; d_call: NA; cdr3_aa: CASIDIPTEAFF; cdr3_nt: TGTGCCAGCATTGACATTCCCACTGAAGCTTTCTTT
clone_size: NA; j_call: TRBJ2-5; v_call: TRBV5-6; d_call: TRBD2; cdr3_aa: CASSPRTGVAGQETQYF; cdr3_nt: TGTGCCAGCAGCCCGCGGACCGGGGTAGCGGGCCAAGAGACCCAGTACTTC
clone_size: NA; j_call: TRBJ2-2; v_call: TRBV5-4; d_call: NA; cdr3_aa: CASTSGGVKRTGELFF; cdr3_nt: TGTGCCAGCACCTCGGGCGGGGTAAAGCGCACCGGGGAGCTGTTTTTT
clone_size: NA; j_call: TRBJ1-1; v_call: TRBV5-1; d_call: NA; cdr3_aa: CASSLRQDTEAFF; cdr3_nt: TGCGCCAGCAGCTTACGACAGGACACTGAAGCTTTCTTT
clone_size: NA; j_call: TRBJ2-1; v_call: TRBV11-2; d_call: NA; cdr3_aa: CASSSEVGQGYNEQFF; cdr3_nt: TGTGCCAGCAGCTCCGAAGTGGGGCAGGGATACAATGAGCAGTTCTTC
clone_size: NA; j_call: TRBJ2-1; v_call: TRBV28; d_call: TRBD2; cdr3_aa: CASSQTLPLAGASEQFF; cdr3_nt: TGTGCCAGCAGCCAAACCCTTCCTTTAGCGGGAGCTAGTGAGCAGTTCTTC
clone_size: few; j_call: TRBJ1-1; v_call: TRBV7-2; d_call: NA; cdr3_aa: CASSLTTGWGGTEAFF; cdr3_nt: TGTGCCAGCAGCTTGACGACGGGATGGGGAGGTACTGAAGCTTTCTTT
clone_size: NA; j_call: TRBJ2-3; v_call: TRBV6-1; d_call: TRBD2; cdr3_aa: CATRLAGGPSDTQYF; cdr3_nt: TGTGCCACCCGACTAGCGGGGGGGCCTTCAGATACGCAGTATTTT
clone_size: NA; j_call: TRBJ2-5; v_call: TRBV5-4; d_call: NA; cdr3_aa: CASSSQSRFPQETQYF; cdr3_nt: TGTGCCAGCAGCTCACAGAGTCGGTTCCCTCAAGAGACCCAGTACTTC
clone_size: NA; j_call: TRBJ1-2; v_call: TRBV27; d_call: NA; cdr3_aa: CASSSQAPNSGYTF; cdr3_nt: TGTGCCAGCAGTTCCCAGGCCCCTAACTCTGGCTACACCTTC
clone_size: NA; j_call: TRBJ1-4; v_call: TRBV30; d_call: NA; cdr3_aa: CAWSLGHPIEKLFF; cdr3_nt: TGTGCCTGGAGTCTAGGTCACCCGATTGAAAAACTGTTTTTT
clone_size: NA; j_call: TRBJ2-3; v_call: TRBV25-1; d_call: TRBD1; cdr3_aa: CASIHRDSMSSTDTQYF; cdr3_nt: TGTGCCAGTATACACCGGGACAGCATGTCTAGCACAGATACGCAGTATTTT
clone_size: NA; j_call: TRBJ1-2; v_call: TRBV7-9; d_call: NA; cdr3_aa: CASSFDRNYGYTF; cdr3_nt: TGTGCCAGCAGCTTTGACAGAAACTATGGCTACACCTTC
clone_size: once; j_call: TRBJ1-5; v_call: TRBV19; d_call: NA; cdr3_aa: CASSMQGNQPQHF; cdr3_nt: TGTGCCAGTAGTATGCAGGGCAATCAGCCCCAGCATTTT
clone_size: NA; j_call: TRBJ2-1; v_call: TRBV6-6; d_call: TRBD2; cdr3_aa: CASSYGGGARNEQFF; cdr3_nt: TGTGCCAGCAGTTACGGCGGGGGGGCCCGGAATGAGCAGTTCTTC
clone_size: NA; j_call: TRBJ1-5; v_call: TRBV14; d_call: NA; cdr3_aa: CASSPSYGQPQHF; cdr3_nt: TGTGCCAGCAGCCCGTCTTACGGGCAGCCCCAGCATTTT
clone_size: NA; j_call: TRBJ2-7; v_call: TRBV19; d_call: TRBD1; cdr3_aa: CASSRTGRSSYEQYF; cdr3_nt: TGTGCCAGTAGTAGGACAGGGCGCTCCTCTTACGAGCAGTACTTC
clone_size: NA; j_call: TRBJ1-2; v_call: TRBV27; d_call: TRBD1; cdr3_aa: CASSLWTGSAGYTF; cdr3_nt: TGTGCCAGCAGTTTATGGACAGGGTCGGCTGGCTACACCTTC
clone_size: few; j_call: TRBJ2-5; v_call: TRBV5-1; d_call: TRBD1; cdr3_aa: CASRGQEGETQYF; cdr3_nt: TGCGCCAGCCGGGGACAGGAAGGGGAGACCCAGTACTTC
clone_size: NA; j_call: TRBJ2-7; v_call: TRBV5-4; d_call: TRBD2; cdr3_aa: CASSPPGTSGNLYEQYF; cdr3_nt: TGTGCCAGCAGCCCCCCCGGGACTAGCGGGAACCTCTACGAGCAGTACTTC
clone_size: NA; j_call: TRBJ2-5; v_call: TRBV29-1; d_call: TRBD2; cdr3_aa: CSGLAGGGETQYF; cdr3_nt: TGCAGCGGTCTAGCGGGGGGCGGGGAGACCCAGTACTTC
clone_size: NA; j_call: TRBJ2-7; v_call: TRBV7-9; d_call: TRBD1; cdr3_aa: CASSFTGTGEYEQYF; cdr3_nt: TGTGCCAGCAGCTTCACCGGGACAGGGGAATACGAGCAGTACTTC
clone_size: few; j_call: TRBJ2-5; v_call: TRBV6-5; d_call: TRBD2; cdr3_aa: CASSMGLAAQETQYF; cdr3_nt: TGTGCCAGCAGTATGGGACTAGCGGCCCAAGAGACCCAGTACTTC
clone_size: NA; j_call: TRBJ2-1; v_call: TRBV6-1; d_call: TRBD2; cdr3_aa: CASSLTSGLNNEQFF; cdr3_nt: TGTGCCAGCAGTCTAACTAGCGGGCTTAACAATGAGCAGTTCTTC
clone_size: NA; j_call: TRBJ2-3; v_call: TRBV5-1; d_call: TRBD1; cdr3_aa: CASSQDRGDTDTQYF; cdr3_nt: TGCGCCAGCAGCCAGGACAGGGGGGACACAGATACGCAGTATTTT
clone_size: NA; j_call: TRBJ2-2; v_call: TRBV7-7; d_call: NA; cdr3_aa: CASSSDRNTGELFF; cdr3_nt: TGTGCTAGCAGCTCGGACAGGAACACCGGGGAGCTGTTTTTT
clone_size: NA; j_call: TRBJ2-6; v_call: TRBV5-4; d_call: NA; cdr3_aa: CASSLDSSGANVLTF; cdr3_nt: TGTGCCAGCAGCTTGGACAGCTCTGGGGCCAACGTCCTGACTTTC
clone_size: NA; j_call: TRBJ2-3; v_call: TRBV15; d_call: TRBD2; cdr3_aa: CATSSGGYTDTQYF; cdr3_nt: TGTGCCACCAGCAGCGGGGGGTACACAGATACGCAGTATTTT
clone_size: NA; j_call: TRBJ2-1; v_call: TRBV5-1; d_call: NA; cdr3_aa: CASSLATGTLNEQFF; cdr3_nt: TGCGCCAGCAGCTTGGCTACCGGGACACTTAATGAGCAGTTCTTC
clone_size: NA; j_call: TRBJ2-3; v_call: TRBV7-9; d_call: NA; cdr3_aa: CASSSSGTDTQYF; cdr3_nt: TGTGCCAGCAGCTCCTCAGGCACAGATACGCAGTATTTT
clone_size: NA; j_call: TRBJ2-7; v_call: TRBV5-6; d_call: NA; cdr3_aa: CASSSPGYLGQYF; cdr3_nt: TGTGCCAGCAGCTCCCCCGGTTACCTAGGGCAGTACTTC
clone_size: NA; j_call: TRBJ2-2; v_call: TRBV7-7; d_call: TRBD1; cdr3_aa: CASSSTGGENTGELFF; cdr3_nt: TGTGCTAGCAGCTCAACAGGGGGCGAAAACACCGGGGAGCTGTTTTTT
clone_size: NA; j_call: TRBJ2-5; v_call: TRBV2; d_call: NA; cdr3_aa: CASYGLSPIETQYF; cdr3_nt: TGTGCCAGCTATGGCTTATCCCCGATCGAGACCCAGTACTTC
clone_size: NA; j_call: TRBJ2-3; v_call: TRBV7-6; d_call: NA; cdr3_aa: CASSAIELDTQYF; cdr3_nt: TGTGCCAGCAGCGCTATTGAGTTAGATACGCAGTATTTT